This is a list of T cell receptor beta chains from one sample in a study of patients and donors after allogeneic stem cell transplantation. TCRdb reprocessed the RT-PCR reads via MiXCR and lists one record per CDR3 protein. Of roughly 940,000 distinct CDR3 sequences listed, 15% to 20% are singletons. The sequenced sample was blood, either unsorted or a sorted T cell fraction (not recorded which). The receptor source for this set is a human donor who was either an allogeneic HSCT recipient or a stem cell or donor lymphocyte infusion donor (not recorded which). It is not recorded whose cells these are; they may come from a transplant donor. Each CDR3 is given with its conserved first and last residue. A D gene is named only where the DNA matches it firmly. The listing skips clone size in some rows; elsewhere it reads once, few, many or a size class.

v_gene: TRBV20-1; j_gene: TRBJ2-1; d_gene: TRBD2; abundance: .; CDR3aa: CSARQSGRGGRNTYNEQFF; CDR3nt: TGCAGTGCTAGACAAAGCGGGAGGGGGGGTAGAAATACTTACAATGAGCAGTTCTTC
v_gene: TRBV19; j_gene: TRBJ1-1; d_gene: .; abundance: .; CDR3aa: CASSAQGGVAEAFF; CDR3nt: TGTGCCAGTAGTGCACAGGGAGGTGTGGCTGAAGCTTTCTTT
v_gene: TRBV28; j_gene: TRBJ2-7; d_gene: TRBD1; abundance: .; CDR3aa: CASSETGPYEQYF; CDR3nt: TGTGCCAGCAGTGAGACAGGGCCCTACGAGCAGTACTTC
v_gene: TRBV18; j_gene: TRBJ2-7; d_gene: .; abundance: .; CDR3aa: CASSPLDSHYEQYF; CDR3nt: TGTGCCAGCTCACCATTGGACTCTCACTACGAGCAGTACTTC
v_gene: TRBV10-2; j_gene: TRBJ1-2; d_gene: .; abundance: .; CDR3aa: CASSAKGYGYTF; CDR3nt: TGCGCCAGCAGTGCAAAAGGTTATGGCTACACCTTC
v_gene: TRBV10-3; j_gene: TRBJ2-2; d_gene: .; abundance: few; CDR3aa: CAIRKDTGTGELFF; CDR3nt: TGTGCCATCAGAAAAGATACAGGGACCGGGGAGCTGTTTTTT
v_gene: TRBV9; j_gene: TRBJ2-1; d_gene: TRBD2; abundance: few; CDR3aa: CASSVGAGDPDEQFF; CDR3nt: TGTGCCAGCAGCGTAGGAGCGGGGGACCCGGATGAGCAGTTCTTC
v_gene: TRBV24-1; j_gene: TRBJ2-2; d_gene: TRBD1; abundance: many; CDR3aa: CATSERGQGFTGELFF; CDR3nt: TGTGCCACCAGTGAGAGAGGACAGGGTTTCACCGGGGAGCTGTTTTTT
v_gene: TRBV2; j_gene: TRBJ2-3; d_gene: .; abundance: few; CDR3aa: CASSEGTIYTQYF; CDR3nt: TGTGCCAGCAGTGAAGGCACCATATATACGCAGTATTTT
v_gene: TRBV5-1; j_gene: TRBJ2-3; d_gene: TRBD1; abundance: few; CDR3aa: CASSSQQGAGDTQYF; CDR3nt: TGCGCCAGCAGCTCCCAACAGGGGGCTGGAGATACGCAGTATTTT
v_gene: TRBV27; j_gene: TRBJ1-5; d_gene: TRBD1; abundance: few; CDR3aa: CASSTGGGLYQPQHF; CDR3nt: TGTGCCAGCAGTACTGGAGGGGGCTTGTATCAGCCCCAGCATTTT
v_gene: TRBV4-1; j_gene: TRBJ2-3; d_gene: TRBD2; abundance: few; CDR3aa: CASSQAHGGDTDTQYF; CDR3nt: TGCGCCAGCAGCCAAGCTCACGGGGGGGACACAGATACGCAGTATTTT
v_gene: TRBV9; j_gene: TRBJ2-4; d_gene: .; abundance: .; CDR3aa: CASSPGPAKNIQYF; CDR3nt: TGTGCCAGCAGCCCGGGACCAGCAAAAAACATTCAGTACTTC
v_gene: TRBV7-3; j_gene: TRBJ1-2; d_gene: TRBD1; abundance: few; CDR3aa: CASSPTGTGDYGYTF; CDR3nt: TGTGCCAGCAGCCCAACCGGGACAGGGGACTATGGCTACACCTTC
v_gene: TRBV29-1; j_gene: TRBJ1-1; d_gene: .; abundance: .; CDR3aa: CSAGAGNPTEAFF; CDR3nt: TGCAGCGCCGGCGCGGGGAATCCGACTGAAGCTTTCTTT
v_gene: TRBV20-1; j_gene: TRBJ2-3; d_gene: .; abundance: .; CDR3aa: CSARGGRRLSTDTQYF; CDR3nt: TGCAGTGCTAGAGGAGGGCGGAGGCTTAGCACAGATACGCAGTATTTT
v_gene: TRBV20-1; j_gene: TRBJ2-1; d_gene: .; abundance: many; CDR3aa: CSARVGGLGNEQFF; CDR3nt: TGCAGTGCTAGAGTAGGGGGGCTGGGTAATGAGCAGTTCTTC
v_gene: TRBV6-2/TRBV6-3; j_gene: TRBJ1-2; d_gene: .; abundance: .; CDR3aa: CASTSTNYGYTF; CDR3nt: TGTGCCTCTACTTCCACCAACTATGGCTACACCTTC
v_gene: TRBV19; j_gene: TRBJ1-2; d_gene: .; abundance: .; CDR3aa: CASSIAGQPSRYGYTF; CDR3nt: TGTGCCAGTAGTATCGCCGGACAGCCGAGTCGGTATGGCTACACCTTC
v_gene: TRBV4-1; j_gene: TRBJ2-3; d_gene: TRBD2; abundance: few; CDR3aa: CASSHERLAGTDTQYF; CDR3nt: TGCGCCAGCAGCCATGAAAGACTAGCGGGCACAGATACGCAGTATTTT
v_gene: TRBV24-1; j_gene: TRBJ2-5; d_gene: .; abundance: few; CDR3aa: CATSDVGQGSETQYF; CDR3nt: TGTGCCACCAGTGACGTTGGGCAGGGTTCGGAGACCCAGTACTTC
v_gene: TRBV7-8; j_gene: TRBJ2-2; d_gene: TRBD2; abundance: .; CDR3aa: CASSSGLAPANTGELFF; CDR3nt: TGTGCCAGCAGCTCAGGACTAGCACCGGCGAACACCGGGGAGCTGTTTTTT
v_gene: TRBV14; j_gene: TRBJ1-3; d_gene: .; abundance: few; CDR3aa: CASSHSRGSGNTIYF; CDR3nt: TGTGCCAGCAGCCATTCCCGCGGCTCTGGAAACACCATATATTTT
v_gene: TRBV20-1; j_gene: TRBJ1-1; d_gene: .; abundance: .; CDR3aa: CSARASEGLGAEAFF; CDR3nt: TGCAGTGCTAGGGCTTCAGAGGGGCTGGGCGCTGAAGCTTTCTTT
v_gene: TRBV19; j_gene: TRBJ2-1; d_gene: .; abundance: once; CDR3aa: CASSRGNGLAENEQFF; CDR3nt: TGTGCCAGTAGTAGGGGTAACGGCCTGGCGGAAAATGAGCAGTTCTTC
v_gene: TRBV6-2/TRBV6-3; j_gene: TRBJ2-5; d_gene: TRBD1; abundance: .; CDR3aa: CASGTAQETQYF; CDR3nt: TGTGCCAGCGGGACAGCTCAAGAGACCCAGTACTTC
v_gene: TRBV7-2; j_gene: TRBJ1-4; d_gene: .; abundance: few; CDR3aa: CASSLAGRPIEKLFF; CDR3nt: TGTGCCAGCAGCTTAGCGGGCAGGCCGATTGAAAAACTGTTTTTT
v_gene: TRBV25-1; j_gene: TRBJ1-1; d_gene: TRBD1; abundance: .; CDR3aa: CASSGGQGLTEAFF; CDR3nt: TGTGCCAGCAGTGGGGGACAGGGTCTTACTGAAGCTTTCTTT
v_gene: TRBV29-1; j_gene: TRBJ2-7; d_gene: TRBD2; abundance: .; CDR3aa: CSVEEGTTSGSGEQYF; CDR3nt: TGCAGCGTTGAAGAGGGGACGACTAGCGGGAGCGGCGAGCAGTACTTC
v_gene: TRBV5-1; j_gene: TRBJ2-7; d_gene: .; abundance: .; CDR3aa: CASRRGAGLNEQYF; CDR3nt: TGCGCCAGCAGAAGGGGGGCGGGCCTCAACGAGCAGTACTTC
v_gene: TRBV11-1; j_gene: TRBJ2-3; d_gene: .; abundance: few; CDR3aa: CASSSLPTGLGDTQYF; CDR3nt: TGTGCCAGCAGTTCACTCCCCACAGGGCTCGGAGATACGCAGTATTTT
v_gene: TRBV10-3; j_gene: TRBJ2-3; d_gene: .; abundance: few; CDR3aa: CAISTAGTDTQYF; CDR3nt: TGTGCCATCTCGACAGCTGGCACAGATACGCAGTATTTT
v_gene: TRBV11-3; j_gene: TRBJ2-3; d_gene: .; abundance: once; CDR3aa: CASSLAVTFSDTQYF; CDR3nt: TGTGCCAGCAGCTTAGCTGTGACATTCTCCGATACGCAGTATTTT
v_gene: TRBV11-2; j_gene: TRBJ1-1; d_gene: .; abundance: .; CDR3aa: CASSLLGTTEAFF; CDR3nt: TGTGCCAGCAGCTTATTAGGGACCACTGAAGCTTTCTTT
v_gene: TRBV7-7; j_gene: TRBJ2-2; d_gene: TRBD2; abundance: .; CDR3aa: CASSASGGPYTGELFF; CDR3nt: TGTGCTAGCAGCGCCAGCGGGGGGCCTTACACCGGGGAGCTGTTTTTT
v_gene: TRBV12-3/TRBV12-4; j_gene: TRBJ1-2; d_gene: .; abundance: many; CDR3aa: CASTLHLGQHYGYTF; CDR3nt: TGTGCCAGCACCTTACACCTCGGGCAACACTATGGCTACACCTTC
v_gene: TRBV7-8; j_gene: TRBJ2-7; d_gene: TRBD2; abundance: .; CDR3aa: CASSLGGGRTDEQYF; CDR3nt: TGTGCCAGCAGCTTAGGGGGCGGGAGGACCGACGAGCAGTACTTC
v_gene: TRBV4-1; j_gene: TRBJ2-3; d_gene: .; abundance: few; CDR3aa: CASRTGLTRLDTQYF; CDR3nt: TGCGCCAGCAGAACAGGGCTTACGAGGTTAGATACGCAGTATTTT
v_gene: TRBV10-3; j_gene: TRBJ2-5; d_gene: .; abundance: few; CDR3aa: CAISERVSEETQYF; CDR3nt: TGTGCCATCAGTGAGAGGGTGTCGGAGGAGACCCAGTACTTC
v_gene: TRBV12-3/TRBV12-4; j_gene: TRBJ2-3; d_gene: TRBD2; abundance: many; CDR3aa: CASTAGGPDTQYF; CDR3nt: TGTGCCAGCACCGCGGGGGGGCCAGATACGCAGTATTTT
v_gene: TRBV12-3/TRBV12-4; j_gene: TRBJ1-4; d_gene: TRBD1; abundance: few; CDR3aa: CASRSTGGVVEKLFF; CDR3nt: TGTGCCAGCAGAAGTACAGGGGGGGTTGTTGAAAAACTGTTTTTT
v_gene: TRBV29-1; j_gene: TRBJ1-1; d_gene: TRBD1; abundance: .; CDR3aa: CSVPNPSTGKQNTEAFF; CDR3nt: TGCAGCGTTCCGAACCCATCGACAGGGAAGCAAAACACTGAAGCTTTCTTT
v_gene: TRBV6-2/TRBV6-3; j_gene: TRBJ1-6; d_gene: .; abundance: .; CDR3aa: CASSRAGKMALHF; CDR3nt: TGTGCCAGCAGTCGAGCAGGGAAGATGGCCCTCCACTTT
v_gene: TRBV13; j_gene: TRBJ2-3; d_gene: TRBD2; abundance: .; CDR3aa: CASSLRGVKDTQYF; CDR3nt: TGTGCCAGCAGCTTACGGGGGGTTAAAGATACGCAGTATTTT
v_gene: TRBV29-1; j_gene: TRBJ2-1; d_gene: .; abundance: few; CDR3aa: CSVYRVHNEQFF; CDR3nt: TGCAGCGTTTACAGGGTCCACAATGAGCAGTTCTTC
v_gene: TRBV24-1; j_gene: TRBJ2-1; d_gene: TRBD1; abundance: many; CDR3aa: CATSLTGGMDEQFF; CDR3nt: TGTGCCACCAGTCTGACAGGGGGTATGGATGAGCAGTTCTTC
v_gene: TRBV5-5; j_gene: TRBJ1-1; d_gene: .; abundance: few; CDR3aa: CASSLGAESEAFF; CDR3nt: TGTGCCAGCAGCTTGGGGGCCGAGTCTGAAGCTTTCTTT
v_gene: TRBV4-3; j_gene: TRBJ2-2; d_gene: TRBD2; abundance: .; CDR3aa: CASSQRTRGLGELFF; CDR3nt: TGCGCCAGCAGCCAACGGACTAGAGGGCTTGGGGAGCTGTTTTTT
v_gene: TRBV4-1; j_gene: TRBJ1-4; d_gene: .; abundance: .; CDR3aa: CASSLAPVNEKLFF; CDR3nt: TGCGCCAGCAGCCTAGCGCCTGTTAATGAAAAACTGTTTTTT
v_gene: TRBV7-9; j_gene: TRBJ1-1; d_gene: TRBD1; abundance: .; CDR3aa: CASSVDRVNEAFF; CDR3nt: TGTGCCAGCAGCGTGGACAGGGTAAATGAAGCTTTCTTT
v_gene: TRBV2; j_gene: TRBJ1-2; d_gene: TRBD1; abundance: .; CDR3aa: CASSTQGALNGYTF; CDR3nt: TGTGCCAGCAGCACACAGGGGGCGCTTAATGGCTACACCTTC
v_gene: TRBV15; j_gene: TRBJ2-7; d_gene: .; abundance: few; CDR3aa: CATSREWAGYEQYF; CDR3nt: TGTGCCACCAGCAGAGAATGGGCGGGTTACGAGCAGTACTTC
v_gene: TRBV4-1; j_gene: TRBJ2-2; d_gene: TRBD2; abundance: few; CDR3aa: CASSQDQRSGAPTGELFF; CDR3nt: TGCGCCAGCAGCCAAGATCAGAGGAGCGGGGCACCGACCGGGGAGCTGTTTTTT